Sequencing of this T cell receptor beta chain was carried out in a study of blood T cell repertoires in COVID-19. Germline loops: CDR1 ENHRY, CDR2 SYGVKD. Losses at the gene ends were 5 bases for V and 2 bases for J; bases not matched to a gene: 5. This CDR3 is built from 14 residues. In the 2 weeks before study entry, exposed participants met a COVID-19 case, which was PCR-confirmed or clinician-diagnosed. TCRdb's table, derived via immunoSEQ multiplex PCR, lists solely in-frame clones and lacks some. The data contain over 350,000 clones, more than 85% of them singletons. The source of this sequence is a woman aged 40 to 50 who had been exposed to COVID-19. Sample: PBMCs or T cells enriched from blood (not recorded which). The chain joins TRBV10-3 to TRBJ1-2; 7 bases are a match to TRBD1. DNA for the CDR3: TGTGCCATCAGTACTACAGGGGCGAACTATGGCTACACCTTC. Its translation: CAISTTGANYGYTF.